A selection of T cell receptor beta chains follows, all from one sample in a study of blood T cell repertoires in COVID-19. Profiled with immunoSEQ multiplex PCR; TCRdb holds only in-frame clones, not every one. This sample has about 150,000 clones, with roughly four fifths found just once. The sample consisted of peripheral blood. The receptors shown here come from a man between 65 and 85 years old with active or convalescent COVID-19. The CDR3 runs from the conserved cysteine through the conserved F or W. The order of the fields is D gene, V gene, J gene, clone size, CDR3 protein, CDR3 DNA. D genes are given only for firm matches. Some rows have no size entry. The others give once, few or many, or a class for an expanded clone.

-	TRBV24-1	TRBJ2-2	-	CATSDAGIAVTGELFF	TGTGCCACCAGTGACGCCGGGATCGCGGTCACCGGGGAGCTGTTTTTT
TRBD2	TRBV24-1	TRBJ2-3	-	CATSDSHSGGPTDTQYF	TGTGCCACCAGTGATTCCCACAGCGGGGGCCCCACAGATACGCAGTATTTT
-	TRBV5-1	TRBJ2-5	-	CASSLGAGFETQYF	TGCGCCAGCAGCTTGGGGGCAGGTTTTGAGACCCAGTACTTC
-	TRBV6-4	TRBJ1-5	-	CASSDSNQPQGRVSGGNQPQHF	TGTGCCAGCAGTGACTCGAACCAGCCTCAGGGCCGGGTATCAGGTGGCAATCAGCCCCAGCATTTT
-	TRBV5-1	TRBJ2-3	once	CASTGGRGSTDTQYF	TGCGCCAGCACCGGGGGGAGGGGGAGCACAGATACGCAGTATTTT
TRBD2	TRBV6-2/TRBV6-3	TRBJ2-3	-	CASSYAGLALYTDTQYF	TGTGCCAGCAGTTACGCGGGACTAGCGCTTTACACAGATACGCAGTATTTT
TRBD1	TRBV19	TRBJ1-5	-	CASRGTVQPQHF	TGTGCCAGTAGAGGGACAGTTCAGCCCCAGCATTTT
TRBD1	TRBV29-1	TRBJ2-1	-	CSAGRDRGDEQFF	TGCAGCGCCGGAAGGGACAGGGGGGATGAGCAGTTCTTC
TRBD2	TRBV19	TRBJ2-3	once	CASSIELAGGPNTQYF	TGTGCCAGTAGTATTGAGCTAGCGGGGGGGCCAAATACGCAGTATTTT
-	TRBV19	TRBJ1-2	few	CASSIGPLYGYTF	TGTGCCAGTAGTATTGGGCCGCTCTATGGCTACACCTTC
-	TRBV11-2	TRBJ2-1	-	CASSWRDNEQFF	TGTGCCAGCAGCTGGAGGGACAATGAGCAGTTCTTC
-	TRBV29-1	TRBJ1-3	-	CSAITYRDTPGNTIYF	TGCAGCGCCATCACCTACCGGGACACACCTGGAAACACCATATATTTT
-	TRBV15	TRBJ2-7	few	CATSRGDSSGEQYF	TGTGCCACCAGCAGAGGAGACAGCTCCGGCGAGCAGTACTTC
TRBD1	TRBV28	TRBJ1-3	-	CAGQGWASGNTIYF	TGTGCCGGACAGGGATGGGCCTCTGGAAACACCATATATTTT
-	TRBV5-5	TRBJ1-5	-	CASSRTVSNQPQHF	TGTGCCAGCAGCAGGACAGTTAGCAATCAGCCCCAGCATTTT
-	TRBV25-1	TRBJ2-7	few	CASSGQTGSYEQYF	TGTGCCAGCAGTGGGCAGACAGGCTCCTACGAGCAGTACTTC
TRBD1	TRBV10-3	TRBJ2-7	-	CAISGGQGAGEQYF	TGTGCCATCAGCGGTGGACAGGGCGCGGGCGAGCAGTACTTC
TRBD2	TRBV28	TRBJ2-3	-	CASTKRLAASTDTQYF	TGTGCCAGCACTAAACGACTAGCTGCTAGCACAGATACGCAGTATTTT
-	TRBV7-2	TRBJ1-1	once	CASSSRPGRNTEAFF	TGTGCCAGCAGCTCCCGGCCCGGGAGGAACACTGAAGCTTTCTTT
TRBD1	TRBV5-5	TRBJ1-2	-	CASSSGTGVLRYTF	TGTGCCAGCAGCAGCGGGACAGGGGTCTTGCGCTACACCTTC
TRBD1	TRBV5-4	TRBJ1-6	-	CASSLKVGQAYNSPLHF	TGTGCCAGCAGCTTAAAGGTGGGACAGGCCTATAATTCACCCCTCCACTTT
-	TRBV7-2	TRBJ1-1	-	CASSLVPGLRRDTEAFF	TGTGCCAGCAGCTTAGTCCCGGGACTCCGGCGGGACACTGAAGCTTTCTTT
-	TRBV6-4	TRBJ1-1	few	CASRPTRGGNTEAFF	TGTGCCAGCAGACCGACGCGGGGGGGGAACACTGAAGCTTTCTTT
-	TRBV6-5	TRBJ1-2	-	CASSAGLLYGYTF	TGTGCCAGCAGCGCCGGACTACTTTATGGCTACACCTTC
TRBD1	TRBV4-1	TRBJ1-2	-	CASSQDLAGGNYGYTF	TGCGCCAGCAGCCAAGATTTGGCAGGGGGGAACTATGGCTACACCTTC
-	TRBV19	TRBJ1-6	-	CASRSSPSSYNSPLHF	TGTGCCAGTAGATCGTCTCCCAGCTCCTATAATTCACCCCTCCACTTT
TRBD1	TRBV5-4	TRBJ1-2	-	CASSLLTGADYGYTF	TGTGCCAGCAGCTTGCTGACAGGGGCGGACTATGGCTACACCTTC
TRBD1	TRBV30	TRBJ2-7	-	CAWSARTGISIGYEQYF	TGTGCCTGGAGTGCTAGGACAGGCATTTCTATAGGGTACGAGCAGTACTTC
TRBD1	TRBV19	TRBJ2-5	-	CASNEGQGARETQYF	TGTGCCAGTAACGAAGGACAGGGGGCTAGGGAGACCCAGTACTTC
-	TRBV2	TRBJ1-3	-	CASSGGTGNTIYF	TGTGCCAGCAGCGGTGGTACTGGAAACACCATATATTTT
TRBD1	TRBV4-1	TRBJ1-1	-	CASSHGDRVNTEAFF	TGCGCCAGCAGCCATGGGGACAGGGTGAACACTGAAGCTTTCTTT
-	TRBV7-8	TRBJ2-7	-	CASRAFTYEQYF	TGTGCCAGCCGCGCATTTACCTACGAGCAGTACTTC
-	TRBV6-6	TRBJ2-3	-	CASRTGRRESADTQYF	TGTGCCAGCCGCACGGGTAGGAGGGAATCAGCAGATACGCAGTATTTT
TRBD2	TRBV6-5	TRBJ2-6	once	CATRPGGSGANVLTF	TGTGCGACTCGACCCGGGGGGTCTGGGGCCAACGTCCTGACTTTC
TRBD1	TRBV5-8	TRBJ2-5	-	CASRKSLGRQGGQTQYF	TGTGCCAGCAGAAAATCGCTGGGGAGACAGGGGGGTCAGACCCAGTACTTC
-	TRBV19	TRBJ1-6	once	CASRETYNSPLHF	TGTGCCAGCCGGGAGACCTATAATTCACCCCTCCACTTT
-	TRBV15	TRBJ2-1	-	CATSRDGGRGNEQFF	TGTGCCACCAGCAGAGATGGTGGTAGGGGAAATGAGCAGTTCTTC
TRBD2	TRBV6-6	TRBJ2-1	-	CASSSKAGESYNEQFF	TGTGCCAGCAGTTCCAAAGCGGGAGAGTCCTACAATGAGCAGTTCTTC
TRBD1	TRBV2	TRBJ1-1	-	CASRGTGPPKNEAFF	TGTGCCAGCAGGGGGACAGGGCCGCCGAAGAATGAAGCTTTCTTT
-	TRBV24-1	TRBJ2-3	-	CATSPGGTAIGTDTQYF	TGTGCCACCAGTCCTGGGGGGACTGCTATTGGCACAGATACGCAGTATTTT
TRBD1	TRBV6-2/TRBV6-3	TRBJ1-1	-	CASSPRDRPNTEAFF	TGTGCCAGCAGTCCGCGGGACAGGCCGAACACTGAAGCTTTCTTT
-	TRBV18	TRBJ1-1	-	CASSQLTGGPEAFF	TGTGCCAGCTCACAACTGACAGGTGGGCCTGAAGCTTTCTTT
-	TRBV5-4	TRBJ2-5	-	CASSLGAQGQETQYF	TGTGCCAGCAGCTTGGGTGCTCAGGGACAAGAGACCCAGTACTTC
-	TRBV5-1	TRBJ2-5	-	CASSFGELGETQYF	TGCGCCAGCAGCTTCGGGGAGCTCGGAGAGACCCAGTACTTC